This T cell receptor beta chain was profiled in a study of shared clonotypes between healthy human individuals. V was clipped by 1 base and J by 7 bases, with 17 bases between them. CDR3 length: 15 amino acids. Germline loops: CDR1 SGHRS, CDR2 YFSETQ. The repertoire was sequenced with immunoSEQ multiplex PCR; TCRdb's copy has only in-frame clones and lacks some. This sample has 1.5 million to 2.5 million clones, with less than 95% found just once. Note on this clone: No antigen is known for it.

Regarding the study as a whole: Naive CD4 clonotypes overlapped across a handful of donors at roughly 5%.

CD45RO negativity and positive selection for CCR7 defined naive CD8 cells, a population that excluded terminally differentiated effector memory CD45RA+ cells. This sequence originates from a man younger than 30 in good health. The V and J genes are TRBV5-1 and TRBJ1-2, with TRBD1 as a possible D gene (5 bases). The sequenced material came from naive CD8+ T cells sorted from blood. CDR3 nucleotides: TGCGCCAGCAGCTTGTGGTCCCCGGGACCTCTTGGCTACACCTTC. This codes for CASSLWSPGPLGYTF.